Here is one T cell receptor beta chain with its context. Its matching antigen is unknown. The sample comes from a study of cytomegalovirus exposure and HLA in healthy donors. The CDR3 runs 17 residues. Germline values: CDR1 LGHNT, CDR2 FRNRAP. The J segment lost 4 bases and the V segment lost 1 base, leaving 11 bases of the junction unmatched. The PCR made use of 60 Vbeta and 13 Jbeta primers. Profiling relied on immunoSEQ multiplex PCR, and the TCRdb table lists in-frame clones only, not all of them. The data hold a few hundred thousand clones, with 65% to 75% observed a single time. Study-wide points: Specific recognition of CMV antigens was confirmed in vitro for a few chains (all CMV-associated).

This chain links TRBV12-5 with TRBJ2-5; TRBD2 matches 8 bases. This receptor was obtained from a woman in her 30s in good health and CMV-seronegative. The sample was PBMCs. CDR3 bases: TGTGCTAGTGGTTTGGCGAACCTCGGGGGGGAAATAGAGACCCAGTACTTC. Its translation is CASGLANLGGEIETQYF.